These T cell receptor beta chains were read from a single sample in a study of Ad26.COV2.S vaccination and SARS-CoV-2 variants. Only in-frame clones appear in the TCRdb table, and some are missing; sequencing was by immunoSEQ multiplex PCR. The table shows 300,000 to 350,000 clones, with 65% to 90% occurring only once. Sequences were derived from peripheral blood, sampled in a trial of Ad26.COV2.S vaccine versus placebo. The receptors shown here come from a person aged 18 to 59 who received the Ad26.COV2.S COVID-19 vaccine or a placebo. CDR3s include the opening cysteine and the closing phenylalanine or tryptophan. A D gene is named only where the DNA matches it firmly. A row's size may be missing; if present it is once, few, many or a size class.

j_call v_call d_call clone_size cdr3_nt cdr3_aa
TRBJ2-3 TRBV5-1 NA NA TGCGCCAGCCAAAGGGGGAGAGACACAGATACGCAGTATTTT CASQRGRDTDTQYF
TRBJ1-4 TRBV19 TRBD1 many TGTGCCAGTAGTCCGGGACAGGGATCCGAAAAACTGTTTTTT CASSPGQGSEKLFF
TRBJ2-1 TRBV6-2/TRBV6-3 TRBD1 NA TGTGCCAGCAGTTACTCCCGGACAGGGGGCTACAATGAGCAGTTCTTC CASSYSRTGGYNEQFF
TRBJ2-3 TRBV7-3 NA once TGTGCCAGCAGCCGGGACTTAGGAGATACGCAGTATTTT CASSRDLGDTQYF
TRBJ2-5 TRBV7-2 NA NA TGTGCCAGCAGCCCCCCCGGCTACCAAGAGACCCAGTACTTC CASSPPGYQETQYF
TRBJ2-1 TRBV4-1 NA once TGCGCCAGCAGCTCCGTACTTAATGAGCAGTTCTTC CASSSVLNEQFF
TRBJ1-3 TRBV7-2 NA NA TGTGCCAGCAGCTTGGTGGGGGGCTCTGGAAACACCATATATTTT CASSLVGGSGNTIYF
TRBJ2-7 TRBV2 NA NA TGTGCCAGCGGCTACGAGCAGTACTTC CASGYEQYF
TRBJ2-1 TRBV7-2 TRBD1 NA TGTGCCAGCAGCCGGGGACAGGGGAGGTACAATGAGCAGTTCTTC CASSRGQGRYNEQFF
TRBJ1-2 TRBV19 NA NA TGTGCCAGTAGTGGGGGGCCATTATATGGCTACACCTTC CASSGGPLYGYTF
TRBJ1-6 TRBV9 NA NA TGTGCCAGCAGCGTAGAGGGTACAGGTGGCATTTCACCCCTCCACTTT CASSVEGTGGISPLHF
TRBJ1-5 TRBV6-6 NA NA TGTGCCAGCAGTTACTCCTTTACGGCTAGCAATCAGCCCCAGCATTTT CASSYSFTASNQPQHF
TRBJ2-1 TRBV6-5 TRBD1 NA TGTGCCAGCAGGCCGGGACAGGGGTTAAACAATGAGCAGTTCTTC CASRPGQGLNNEQFF
TRBJ2-1 TRBV7-2 TRBD2 NA TGTGCCAGCAGCTTAGATGGGACTAGCGGGCTACTCAGCGGGCAGTTCTTC CASSLDGTSGLLSGQFF
TRBJ2-3 TRBV7-9 NA NA TGTGCCAGCAGCTTAGGGGACGGGAGCACAGATACGCAGTATTTT CASSLGDGSTDTQYF
TRBJ2-2 TRBV20-1 NA NA TGCAGTGCTCCCCGATCCGGGGAGCTGTTTTTT CSAPRSGELFF
TRBJ2-7 TRBV7-9 TRBD1 NA TGTGCCAGCAGCCCCCGGGACAGGGGTTACGAGCAGTACTTC CASSPRDRGYEQYF
TRBJ2-3 TRBV29-1 NA NA TGCAGCGTAGTTCAGGGCCACGGGACAGATACGCAGTATTTT CSVVQGHGTDTQYF
TRBJ1-5 TRBV7-9 TRBD1 NA TGTGCCAGCAGCCTGGGACAGGCCTCCAATCAGCCCCAGCATTTT CASSLGQASNQPQHF
TRBJ2-1 TRBV4-1 NA NA TGCGCCAGCAGCCTGGGAGGGGGACCCTACAATGAGCAGTTCTTC CASSLGGGPYNEQFF
TRBJ2-3 TRBV19 NA NA TGTGCCAGTAGTGCCCTACTGGGTAGGGTGACAGATACGCAGTATTTT CASSALLGRVTDTQYF
TRBJ2-7 TRBV6-6 TRBD1 NA TGTGCCAGCAATTATGACAGGGGGTCCTACGAGCAGTACTTC CASNYDRGSYEQYF
TRBJ2-2 TRBV19 TRBD1 NA TGTGCCAGTAAAATTAGGGGACAGGGGTCCGGGGAGCTGTTTTTT CASKIRGQGSGELFF
TRBJ1-6 TRBV5-6 TRBD1 NA TGTGCCAGCAGCTTGGCGCAGGGGGATTCACCCCTCCACTTT CASSLAQGDSPLHF
TRBJ2-1 TRBV18 NA NA TGTGCCAGCTGCAGCTCATCCTACAATGAGCAGTTCTTC CASCSSSYNEQFF
TRBJ2-5 TRBV30 NA NA TGTGCCTGGAGTACCAACTCTAGGTCCCAGTACTTC CAWSTNSRSQYF
TRBJ1-1 TRBV15 NA NA TGTGCCACCAGCTTAGGGGAGGACACTGAAGCTTTCTTT CATSLGEDTEAFF